Each of the 24 T cell receptor beta chains below was sequenced from the same sample in a study of blood T cell repertoires in COVID-19. TCRdb keeps only in-frame clones here, not all; method: immunoSEQ multiplex PCR. Of hundreds of thousands of clones in the sample, about 90% were seen once. Material for sequencing was PBMCs or T cells enriched from blood (not recorded which). Source of these receptors: a woman aged 45-59 years with acute COVID-19.

V is TRBV6-5 and J is TRBJ1-2; 9 bases are a match to TRBD1. Germline V gives CDR1 MNHEY, CDR2 SVGAGI. CDR3 length: 15 amino acids. Trimming at V came to 4 bases and at J to 1 base, leaving 4 bases not matched to a gene. CDR3 region: CASSSGQGVNYGYTF. CDR3 coding DNA: TGTGCCAGCAGTTCGGGACAGGGCGTTAACTATGGCTACACCTTC.

This rearrangement joins TRBV18 to TRBJ2-1, with 11 bases lining up with TRBD2. CDR1 is KGHSH, CDR2 LQKENI, per germline. V gave up 5 bases and J gave up 8 bases; unmatched junction bases: 14. CDR3 length: 17 residues. DNA of the CDR3: TGTGCCAGCTCATCCCGTTCACTAGCGGGAGTGGTGGATGAGCAGTTCTTC. Its translation is CASSSRSLAGVVDEQFF.

The chain recombines TRBV19 with TRBJ1-5; D call uncertain. V was trimmed by 2 bases and J by 3 bases, leaving 8 bases between them. The CDR3 runs 14 residues. The germline CDR1 and CDR2 sequences are LNHDA and SQIVND (reference sequence). The DNA of the CDR3 is TGTGCCAGTAGTATACTTCAACTCAATCAGCCCCAGCATTTT. The encoded protein is CASSILQLNQPQHF.

The chain couples TRBV29-1 to TRBJ2-7; tentative D call: TRBD2 (6 bases). The CDR3 covers 15 residues. Germline CDR1 reads SQVTM; CDR2 reads ANQGSEA. The V end lost 5 bases, the J end lost 2 bases, and 19 bases lay between the germline ends. The CDR3 nucleotides are TGCAGCGTTAAGATTGCTAGCGCTTCCCCCTACGAGCAGTACTTC. It specifies CSVKIASASPYEQYF.

The chain uses TRBV7-9 and TRBJ2-7, with TRBD2 matching 10 bases. The CDR3 has 13 residues. Trimming at V came to 11 bases and at J to 4 bases, leaving 8 bases not matched to a gene. The germline CDR1 and CDR2 sequences are SEHNR and FQNEAQ (reference sequence). The CDR3 nucleotides read TGTGCCGTCGCCCCGGGACTAGCGTACGAGCAGTACTTC. It specifies CAVAPGLAYEQYF.

The V gene is TRBV5-1, the J gene TRBJ1-2; D gene uncertain. Germline V lookup: CDR1 SGHRS, CDR2 YFSETQ. The CDR3 consists of 14 residues. V lost 4 bases to trimming and J lost 7 bases, with 17 bases between them. CDR3 sequence: CASSPGWQRGGYTF. DNA of the CDR3: TGCGCCAGCAGCCCCGGGTGGCAGCGAGGTGGCTACACCTTC. The full variable domain, in which reference TRBV5-1 and TRBJ1-2 provide the parts outside the CDR3, is KAGVTQTPRYLIKTRGQQVTLSCSPISGHRSVSWYQQTPGQGLQFLFEYFSETQRNKGNFPGRFSGRQFSNSRSEMNVSTLELGDSALYLCASSPGWQRGGYTFGSGTRLTVV.

This chain links TRBV5-8 with TRBJ2-3; possibly TRBD1 for D (5 bases). The CDR3 sequence is 13 residues long. Germline V CDR1 and CDR2: SGHTS, YDEGEE. Trimming removed 1 base at V and 5 bases at J, with 8 bases between. As DNA, the CDR3 is TGTGCCAGCAGCTTGAGGGGAAGAGATACGCAGTATTTT. Protein sequence: CASSLRGRDTQYF.

This clone was seen only once. This chain joins TRBV30 and TRBJ1-6; 7 bases align to TRBD1. With 4 bases clipped from V and 3 bases from J, the junction kept 9 bases outside the gene matches. The CDR3 length is 16 residues. The germline CDR1 and CDR2 sequences are GTSNPN and SVGIG (reference sequence). As DNA, the CDR3 is TGTGCCTGGACAGGGGGTACCATCATCTATAATTCACCCCTCCACTTT. This translates into CAWTGGTIIYNSPLHF.

The chain combines TRBV28 with TRBJ2-2; no firm D call. The V gene lost 3 bases and the J gene lost 3 bases, with 17 bases spanning the gap. This CDR3 comprises 17 residues. Germline-derived CDR1 and CDR2 are MDHEN and SYDVKM. The CDR3 DNA reads as TGTGCCAGCAGTTTGGTAGCCCGTCGGGTGTACACCGGGGAGCTGTTTTTT. Its translation: CASSLVARRVYTGELFF.

This sequence joins TRBV7-8 and TRBJ1-2; D perhaps matches TRBD1 (6 bases). Trimming cost V 1 base and J 8 bases, with 11 bases left between them. Germline V gene sequence: CDR1 SGHVS, CDR2 FQNEAQ. The CDR3 consists of 13 residues. The CDR3 DNA reads as TGTGCCAGCAGCTTAGGCCAGGGGTGGGGCTACACCTTC. It is translated as CASSLGQGWGYTF. The entire variable domain, with the rest obtained from reference TRBV7-8 and TRBJ1-2, is as follows: GAGVSQSPRYKVAKRGQDVALRCDPISGHVSLFWYQQALGQGPEFLTYFQNEAQLDKSGLPSDRFFAERPEGSVSTLKIQRTQQEDSAVYLCASSLGQGWGYTFGSGTRLTVV.

This chain joins TRBV6-5 and TRBJ2-2; D is perhaps TRBD2 (5 bases). From germline, CDR1 is MNHEY and CDR2 SVGAGI. The CDR3 sequence is 14 residues long. V gave up 6 bases and J gave up 5 bases, with 13 bases separating them. The CDR3 DNA sequence: TGTGCCAGCAGCAAACAGAGGGCGACCGGGGAGCTGTTTTTT. Amino acid sequence: CASSKQRATGELFF.

This clone has more than one count but fewer than ten. This chain connects TRBV15 to TRBJ2-1; maybe TRBD1 (6 bases). The germline CDR1 and CDR2 sequences are LNHNV and YYDKDF (reference sequence). The CDR3 has 15 amino acids. V lost 0 bases and J lost 8, with 14 bases in between. CDR3 sequence (DNA): TGTGCCACCAGCAGAGAACTGACAGGAGCCCATGAGCAGTTCTTC. This codes for CATSRELTGAHEQFF.

This clone was counted a single time. The rearrangement joins TRBV2 to TRBJ1-2; TRBD1 is a possible D gene (5 bases). Trimming shortened V by 3 bases and J by 4 bases, and 9 bases separated the two germline ends. The CDR3 covers 13 residues. Germline CDR1 is SNHLY and CDR2 is FYNNEI. In nucleotides, the CDR3 is TGTGCCAGCAGTGACGGGGGATTCTATGGCTACACCTTC. Residues: CASSDGGFYGYTF.

The chain recombines TRBV28 with TRBJ2-1, with D uncertain. Trimming took 4 bases from V and 9 from J, leaving 10 bases between them. CDR3 length: 12 residues. Germline values: CDR1 MDHEN, CDR2 SYDVKM. DNA for the CDR3: TGTGCCAGCAGTTCGCGCCTCTCTGAGCAGTTCTTC. Translating gives CASSSRLSEQFF. Using reference TRBV28 and TRBJ2-1 for the parts outside the CDR3, the full variable domain is DVKVTQSSRYLVKRTGEKVFLECVQDMDHENMFWYRQDPGLGLRLIYFSYDVKMKEKGDIPEGYSVSREKKERFSLILESASTNQTSMYLCASSSRLSEQFFGPGTRLTVL.

The chain combines TRBV2 with TRBJ2-7, with 9 bases identical to TRBD1. Germline CDR1 is SNHLY and CDR2 is FYNNEI. J gave up 0 bases and V 6 bases, and 3 bases lay outside the gene matches. CDR3 length: 14 amino acids. The CDR3 region has the DNA TGTGCCAGCAGATGGACAGGGGCCTCCTACGAGCAGTACTTC. Translating gives CASRWTGASYEQYF.

V and J are TRBV10-2 and TRBJ2-7; 8 nucleotides line up with TRBD2. The germline V gene has CDR1 WSHSY and CDR2 SAAADI. With V trimmed by 0 bases and J by 3 bases, 7 bases remained unmatched. The CDR3 totals 16 residues. The CDR3, as DNA: TGCGCCAGCAGTGAGTCGAAACTAGCGGCGAACTACGAGCAGTACTTC. Protein product: CASSESKLAANYEQYF.

The chain is built from TRBV6-5 and TRBJ2-5; 9 bases map to TRBD2. Germline values: CDR1 MNHEY, CDR2 SVGAGI. The CDR3 spans 15 residues. With 6 bases clipped from V and 2 bases from J, the junction kept 7 bases outside the gene matches. The CDR3 loop reads CASRRLAGGQETQYF. The DNA of the CDR3 is TGTGCCAGCAGACGCCTGGCGGGAGGGCAAGAGACCCAGTACTTC.

This chain joins TRBV7-6 and TRBJ2-1; TRBD2 aligns across 10 bases. The CDR3 loop spans 16 amino acids. The V gene end was trimmed by 4 bases and the J gene end by 4 bases; junction bases not matched to a gene: 7. CDR1 and CDR2 (germline): SGHVS, FNYEAQ. The CDR3 loop is CASSSQGLAVYNEQFF. CDR3 DNA sequence: TGTGCCAGCAGCTCACAAGGACTAGCGGTATACAATGAGCAGTTCTTC.

There are a few counts of this clone. The chain has TRBV7-9 and TRBJ1-6; 9 bases agree with TRBD1. The V gene's germline CDR1 is SEHNR and CDR2 FQNEAQ (reference sequence). The CDR3 consists of 16 residues. V was clipped by 2 bases and J by 7 bases; unmatched bases: 6. The CDR3 protein is CASSLFGGQGNSPLHF. The CDR3 nucleotides read TGTGCCAGCAGCTTATTTGGGGGACAGGGAAATTCACCCCTCCACTTT.

This clone was counted a single time. The genes are TRBV27 and TRBJ2-6; 7 nucleotides match TRBD1. This CDR3 comprises 17 residues. V shed 3 bases, J shed 0 bases, and the junction held 5 bases outside the gene matches. The germline gives CDR1 MNHEY, CDR2 SMNVEV (reference sequence). CDR3 sequence: CASSFGAGGSGANVLTF. For the CDR3, the DNA is TGTGCCAGCAGTTTTGGGGCAGGGGGCTCTGGGGCCAACGTCCTGACTTTC.

The chain uses TRBV7-9 and TRBJ1-1; D call uncertain. Germline-derived CDR1 and CDR2 are SEHNR and FQNEAQ (reference sequence). Trimming removed 1 base from V and 10 bases from J, with 16 bases in between. The CDR3 has 14 residues. The chain's CDR3 is CASSLEGGGRVAFF. DNA of the CDR3: TGTGCCAGCAGCTTAGAGGGTGGAGGTCGGGTAGCTTTCTTT.

This sequence joins TRBV4-3 and TRBJ2-3; D perhaps matches TRBD2 (5 bases). This CDR3 comprises 12 residues. The V and J ends lost 1 base and 7 bases respectively, with 6 bases between them. In germline, CDR1 is LGHNA, CDR2 YSLEER. The CDR3 bases are TGCGCCAGCAGCCAAGCGGGGAATACGCAGTATTTT. This sequence encodes CASSQAGNTQYF.

The chain carries TRBV19 and TRBJ2-3; the match to TRBD2 covers 10 bases. The V gene's germline CDR1 is LNHDA and CDR2 SQIVND (reference sequence). V lost 3 bases to trimming and J lost 6 bases; unmatched junction nucleotides: 0. This CDR3 contains 13 residues. The CDR3 loop is CASSISGRDTQYF. CDR3 coding DNA: TGTGCCAGTAGTATTAGCGGGAGGGATACGCAGTATTTT. Drawing the rest from reference TRBV19 and TRBJ2-3, the complete variable domain is DGGITQSPKYLFRKEGQNVTLSCEQNLNHDAMYWYRQDPGQGLRLIYYSQIVNDFQKGDIAEGYSVSREKKESFPLTVTSAQKNPTAFYLCASSISGRDTQYFGPGTRLTVL.

This chain connects TRBV5-1 to TRBJ2-2, with unresolved D. CDR1 and CDR2 (germline): SGHRS, YFSETQ. V shed 4 bases and J shed 2 bases, with 15 bases lying between them. The CDR3 consists of 16 residues. The CDR3 nucleotides read TGCGCCAGCAGCGTAGACTCGATTATAAACACCGGGGAGCTGTTTTTT. It yields the protein CASSVDSIINTGELFF.